Listed below are T cell receptor beta chains from one sample, sequenced in a study of identical twins. TCRdb analysed the 5' RACE reads with MiXCR anew, one entry per CDR3 protein. The sample records around 530,000 distinct CDR3 sequences, 13% to 15% being singletons. This same sample was also taken into another study, of yellow fever vaccine responses in identical twins.

Source material: CD4+ T cells sorted from blood. These receptors were obtained from a woman between 18 and 29 years old in good health. The CDR3 runs from the conserved cysteine through the conserved F or W. The D gene is left open where the match is weak. Clone size is stated in some rows and not others, as once, few, many or a class when expanded.

CDR3 protein,CDR3 DNA,J gene,V gene,D gene,clone size
CASSTGQKGYTF,TGCGCCAGCAGCACAGGACAGAAAGGCTACACCTTC,TRBJ1-2,TRBV5-1,.,few
CASNQQGLGEQFF,TGTGCCAGCAACCAACAGGGTCTGGGTGAGCAGTTCTTC,TRBJ2-1,TRBV12-3/TRBV12-4,.,.
CASSLGIQTQYF,TGTGCCAGCAGCTTAGGGATCCAGACCCAGTACTTC,TRBJ2-5,TRBV7-9,.,.
CSASQGVNTEAFF,TGCAGTGCTAGCCAGGGGGTGAACACTGAAGCTTTCTTT,TRBJ1-1,TRBV20-1,TRBD1,few
CASSQWTGYTEAFF,TGTGCCAGCAGTCAATGGACAGGGTACACTGAAGCTTTCTTT,TRBJ1-1,TRBV12-3/TRBV12-4,TRBD1,.
CASSLTNRDFGTQYF,TGTGCCAGCAGCCTAACAAACCGGGACTTCGGGACCCAGTACTTC,TRBJ2-5,TRBV12-3/TRBV12-4,.,few
CASSQWRDNEQFF,TGCGCCAGCAGCCAGTGGCGGGACAATGAGCAGTTCTTC,TRBJ2-1,TRBV4-1,.,few
CASSFNSELYGYTF,TGCGCCAGCAGCTTCAACAGCGAACTCTATGGCTACACCTTC,TRBJ1-2,TRBV5-1,.,.
CASSLTGGWGTQYF,TGTGCCAGCAGCTTAACCGGGGGCTGGGGGACCCAGTACTTC,TRBJ2-5,TRBV5-5,.,.
CATGPRITEAFF,TGTGCCACCGGGCCCCGTATCACTGAAGCTTTCTTT,TRBJ1-1,TRBV10-3,.,few
CSVDHKPRNEQFF,TGCAGCGTTGACCATAAACCCCGCAATGAGCAGTTCTTC,TRBJ2-1,TRBV29-1,.,once
CASSDPPGQPYNEQFF,TGCGCCAGCAGCGACCCACCGGGACAGCCTTACAATGAGCAGTTCTTC,TRBJ2-1,TRBV5-1,TRBD1,.
CSVAGEETQYF,TGCAGCGTTGCTGGGGAAGAGACCCAGTACTTC,TRBJ2-5,TRBV29-1,.,few
CASTRVYEQFF,TGTGCCAGCACTCGGGTGTATGAGCAGTTCTTC,TRBJ2-1,TRBV3-1,.,few
CASSKLVAGGEQYF,TGTGCCAGCAGCAAACTCGTAGCAGGGGGCGAGCAGTACTTC,TRBJ2-7,TRBV7-8,TRBD1,.
CASSLAVLRGSTDTQYF,TGTGCCAGCAGTTTAGCTGTGTTGCGGGGGAGCACAGATACGCAGTATTTT,TRBJ2-3,TRBV12-3/TRBV12-4,TRBD2,many
CAIKGQVGETQYF,TGTGCCATCAAGGGACAGGTGGGGGAGACCCAGTACTTC,TRBJ2-5,TRBV10-3,TRBD1,.
CATSRVKMGEYEQYF,TGTGCCACCAGCAGAGTGAAGATGGGCGAATACGAGCAGTACTTC,TRBJ2-7,TRBV15,.,few
CASSDPSFSYNEQFF,TGCGCCAGCAGTGACCCGAGCTTTTCCTACAATGAGCAGTTCTTC,TRBJ2-1,TRBV10-2,.,.
CASNPSIGSNQPQHF,TGTGCCAGCAATCCCTCGATCGGGAGCAATCAGCCCCAGCATTTT,TRBJ1-5,TRBV12-3/TRBV12-4,.,.
CSARPGLAEGWEQYF,TGCAGTGCTAGACCGGGACTAGCGGAGGGGTGGGAGCAGTACTTC,TRBJ2-7,TRBV20-1,TRBD2,.
CASSLEGGSRQYEQYF,TGTGCCAGCAGTTTAGAAGGTGGCTCCCGTCAATACGAGCAGTACTTC,TRBJ2-7,TRBV12-3/TRBV12-4,.,few
CASSASSSGSRYEQYF,TGCGCCAGCAGCGCCAGCTCTAGCGGGAGTAGGTACGAGCAGTACTTC,TRBJ2-7,TRBV5-1,TRBD2,.
CASSYATGTGAIGETQYF,TGTGCCAGCAGTTACGCCACCGGGACAGGGGCCATAGGGGAGACCCAGTACTTC,TRBJ2-5,TRBV6-5,TRBD1,few
CASRGGLEPQHF,TGTGCCAGCAGGGGGGGTCTCGAGCCCCAGCATTTT,TRBJ1-5,TRBV12-3/TRBV12-4,.,few
CASSPYPGQGNYNEQFF,TGTGCCAGCAGTCCTTATCCGGGACAGGGAAATTACAATGAGCAGTTCTTC,TRBJ2-1,TRBV6-1,TRBD1,.
CATSTPGLVTDTQYF,TGTGCCACCAGCACCCCGGGATTGGTAACAGATACGCAGTATTTT,TRBJ2-3,TRBV15,.,few
CASSEGGLETQYF,TGTGCCAGCAGTGAGGGGGGGCTAGAGACCCAGTACTTC,TRBJ2-5,TRBV2,.,many
CASRPGIGGETQYF,TGTGCCAGCAGGCCGGGAATAGGAGGAGAGACCCAGTACTTC,TRBJ2-5,TRBV6-1,.,.
CASSGGPINTEAFF,TGTGCCAGCAGCGGGGGACCGATTAACACTGAAGCTTTCTTT,TRBJ1-1,TRBV9,.,few
CASSLDLRTTGELFF,TGTGCCAGCAGTCTCGACCTCCGGACAACCGGGGAGCTGTTTTTT,TRBJ2-2,TRBV5-6,.,.
CSARDRYNLGEQFF,TGCAGTGCTAGAGATAGGTACAACTTGGGTGAGCAGTTCTTC,TRBJ2-1,TRBV20-1,.,few
CASRRRDTDTQYF,TGTGCCAGCAGACGACGGGACACAGATACGCAGTATTTT,TRBJ2-3,TRBV6-1,.,.
CASSLVQGYNSPLHF,TGTGCCAGCAGTTTAGTACAGGGCTATAATTCACCCCTCCACTTT,TRBJ1-6,TRBV28,.,few
CASSPAGFGETQYF,TGTGCCAGCAGCCCCGCGGGGTTCGGGGAGACCCAGTACTTC,TRBJ2-5,TRBV7-9,.,.
CSASLAGNSGKNIQYF,TGCAGTGCTAGCCTAGCGGGGAATTCGGGCAAAAACATTCAGTACTTC,TRBJ2-4,TRBV20-1,TRBD2,.
CASGQRIRTDTQYF,TGTGCCAGTGGACAACGAATTCGCACAGATACGCAGTATTTT,TRBJ2-3,TRBV2,.,few
CSVDKGKQETQYF,TGCAGCGTTGATAAGGGGAAGCAAGAGACCCAGTACTTC,TRBJ2-5,TRBV29-1,.,.
CASSLAYDNYEQYF,TGTGCCAGCAGCTTAGCCTACGACAACTACGAGCAGTACTTC,TRBJ2-7,TRBV11-3,.,few
CASSLFETGYYEQFF,TGTGCCAGCAGTTTATTCGAGACAGGGTATTATGAGCAGTTCTTC,TRBJ2-1,TRBV27,TRBD1,.
CASSRTGGDTGELFF,TGTGCCAGCAGTCGGACAGGAGGGGACACCGGGGAGCTGTTTTTT,TRBJ2-2,TRBV12-3/TRBV12-4,.,many
CASSLGTGGRQPQHF,TGTGCCAGCAGCCTAGGGACAGGGGGCCGTCAGCCCCAGCATTTT,TRBJ1-5,TRBV12-3/TRBV12-4,TRBD1,few
CAISSFPGGTGTDTQYF,TGTGCCATCAGTTCATTCCCTGGAGGGACAGGGACAGATACGCAGTATTTT,TRBJ2-3,TRBV10-3,TRBD1,few
CASSLGDRASYEQYF,TGCGCCAGCAGCTTGGGGGACAGGGCAAGCTACGAGCAGTACTTC,TRBJ2-7,TRBV5-1,TRBD1,.